This T cell receptor beta chain came from a study of blood T cell repertoires in COVID-19. Study background: The samples span acute and convalescent COVID-19 from the United States, Italy and Spain.

Measured with immunoSEQ multiplex PCR; TCRdb has only the in-frame clones, and not every one. The sample holds 360,000 or so clones, around nine tenths seen once. Germline trimming cut 3 bases from V and 5 bases from J; bases unmatched to any gene: 17. Germline CDR1 and CDR2: MGHRA and YSYEKL. There are 19 residues in the CDR3. Material for sequencing was PBMCs or T cells enriched from blood (not recorded which). V and J are TRBV4-1 and TRBJ2-7; TRBD2 agrees at 12 bases. The TCR was taken from a woman aged 25 to 45 who had been exposed to COVID-19. The CDR3 protein is CASSHPPQGLAGGRNEQYF. For the CDR3, the DNA is TGCGCCAGCAGCCACCCTCCGCAGGGGCTAGCGGGAGGGCGAAACGAGCAGTACTTC.